The rows below give T cell receptor beta chains drawn from one sample of a study of CD8+ T cells in alopecia areata. Only in-frame clones appear in the TCRdb table, and some are missing; sequencing was by immunoSEQ multiplex PCR. This sample has 95,000 to 110,000 clones; roughly half occur once, and the top ten carry around 8.5%. The sample was CD4+ T cells sorted from blood. These receptors were taken from a human donor in good health. Each CDR3 is given with its conserved first and last residue. A D gene is named only where the DNA matches it firmly. Not all rows give a size; the values are once, few, many and, for expanded clones, a class.

>17|TRBV14|TRBJ2-5|once|-
CASSPTVAGAGGETQYF
TGTGCCAGCAGCCCCACGGTGGCAGGGGCCGGGGGAGAGACCCAGTACTTC
>14|TRBV19|TRBJ1-2|-|TRBD1
CASYDGQGVGGYTF
TGTGCCAGTTACGACGGACAGGGGGTAGGAGGCTACACCTTC
>20|TRBV30|TRBJ1-1|-|TRBD1
CAWSPPPWDRGPGMNTEAFF
TGTGCCTGGAGTCCTCCTCCCTGGGACAGGGGACCGGGGATGAACACTGAAGCTTTCTTT
>12|TRBV27|TRBJ2-5|-|-
CASSLPPRTQYF
TGTGCCAGCAGTCTCCCTCCGAGGACCCAGTACTTC
>14|TRBV6-5|TRBJ1-2|few|TRBD1
CASSPGTGGVGYTF
TGTGCCAGCAGTCCAGGGACAGGGGGCGTGGGCTACACCTTC
>14|TRBV19|TRBJ2-7|-|TRBD1
CASSPWTGGYEQYF
TGTGCCAGTAGTCCATGGACAGGGGGCTACGAGCAGTACTTC
>16|TRBV5-1|TRBJ1-1|few|-
CASSLGRGHGFAEAFF
TGCGCCAGCAGCTTGGGCCGGGGGCACGGGTTCGCTGAAGCTTTCTTT
>11|TRBV29-1|TRBJ2-7|-|-
CSVDGRSRRYF
TGCAGCGTTGATGGGCGGTCCCGCCGGTACTTC
>13|TRBV25-1|TRBJ1-1|few|TRBD1
CASSGQGNTEAFF
TGTGCCAGCAGTGGACAGGGGAACACTGAAGCTTTCTTT
>14|TRBV30|TRBJ2-5|-|TRBD2
CAWSRGGARETQYF
TGTGCCTGGAGTCGGGGGGGGGCGCGGGAGACCCAGTACTTC
>14|TRBV5-4|TRBJ1-2|-|TRBD1
CASSLLGGGDGYTF
TGTGCCAGCAGCTTGCTAGGGGGCGGCGATGGCTACACCTTC
>12|TRBV25-1|TRBJ2-1|-|-
CASSRDYNEQFF
TGTGCCAGCAGTAGAGATTACAATGAGCAGTTCTTC
>16|TRBV5-6|TRBJ2-5|-|-
CASSLDRKGWGETQYF
TGTGCCAGCAGCTTGGACAGGAAAGGATGGGGAGAGACCCAGTACTTC
>15|TRBV4-1|TRBJ2-7|few|TRBD2
CASRESTGAAGEQYF
TGCGCCAGCAGAGAGTCGACCGGGGCAGCGGGAGAGCAGTACTTC
>16|TRBV6-5|TRBJ2-7|-|TRBD2
CASSYSGLAGTYEQYF
TGTGCCAGCAGTTACTCAGGACTAGCAGGGACCTACGAGCAGTACTTC
>12|TRBV29-1|TRBJ1-2|-|TRBD1
CSVGTGRNGYTF
TGCAGCGTCGGGACAGGGAGGAATGGCTACACCTTC
>14|TRBV5-1|TRBJ2-5|-|-
CASRFLDSQETQYF
TGCGCCAGCAGATTCCTGGACAGCCAAGAGACCCAGTACTTC
>16|TRBV25-1|TRBJ2-3|-|-
CATQARGAGSTDTQYF
TGTGCCACCCAGGCCCGGGGGGCCGGAAGCACAGATACGCAGTATTTT
>15|TRBV28|TRBJ2-7|-|TRBD2
CASSAGASGGGEQYF
TGTGCCAGCAGTGCAGGGGCTAGCGGGGGAGGCGAGCAGTACTTC
>15|TRBV15|TRBJ2-7|-|TRBD1
CATSRQTGGSYEQYF
TGTGCCACCAGCAGACAGACAGGGGGGTCCTACGAGCAGTACTTC
>13|TRBV29-1|TRBJ1-2|few|TRBD1
CSAGTGVNYGYTF
TGCAGCGCCGGGACAGGGGTTAACTATGGCTACACCTTC
>15|TRBV4-3|TRBJ1-2|-|-
CASSQVRGGNYGYTF
TGCGCCAGCAGCCAAGTCCGCGGTGGGAACTATGGCTACACCTTC
>13|TRBV27|TRBJ1-2|few|-
CASSWSVQYGYTF
TGTGCCAGCAGTTGGTCAGTGCAGTATGGCTACACCTTC
>16|TRBV14|TRBJ2-2|-|TRBD1
CASSRPGGLNTGELFF
TGTGCCAGCAGCCGCCCAGGGGGCTTGAACACCGGGGAGCTGTTTTTT
>14|TRBV4-3|TRBJ1-1|few|-
CASSQVGKNTEAFF
TGCGCCAGCAGCCAAGTTGGGAAGAACACTGAAGCTTTCTTT
>16|TRBV2|TRBJ2-1|once|TRBD2
CASSGAGGVSYNEQFF
TGTGCCAGCAGTGGAGCGGGGGGCGTCTCCTACAATGAGCAGTTCTTC
>10|TRBV7-2|TRBJ2-5|few|-
CASGLQTQYF
TGTGCCAGCGGACTTCAGACCCAGTACTTC
>13|TRBV30|TRBJ1-6|-|-
CAWQTGPNSPLHF
TGTGCCTGGCAGACAGGACCTAATTCACCCCTCCACTTT
>18|TRBV7-2|TRBJ1-5|few|TRBD1
CASSLVAPRQGSGQPQHF
TGTGCCAGCAGCTTAGTGGCTCCCCGACAGGGAAGTGGACAGCCCCAGCATTTT
>16|TRBV5-4|TRBJ2-2|few|-
CASSLAETANTGELFF
TGTGCCAGCAGCTTGGCCGAGACAGCGAACACCGGGGAGCTGTTTTTT
>19|TRBV7-9|TRBJ2-3|few|TRBD2
CASSPTRGTSGGNTDTQYF
TGTGCCAGCAGCCCTACTCGAGGGACTAGCGGGGGGAACACAGATACGCAGTATTTT
>13|TRBV29-1|TRBJ1-6|-|-
CSVAADYNSPLHF
TGCAGCGTTGCGGCGGATTATAATTCACCCCTCCACTTT
>13|TRBV28|TRBJ1-6|few|-
CATRQVYNSPLHF
TGTGCCACCCGACAGGTGTATAATTCACCCCTCCACTTT
>12|TRBV27|TRBJ2-5|-|-
CASRGLQETQYF
TGTGCCAGCCGGGGCTTACAAGAGACCCAGTACTTC
>11|TRBV19|TRBJ2-1|-|-
CASNSAWGQFF
TGTGCCAGTAACTCCGCCTGGGGGCAGTTCTTC
>11|TRBV7-2|TRBJ1-2|-|-
CASSLSYGYTF
TGTGCCAGCAGCTTAAGCTATGGCTACACCTTC
>13|TRBV4-2|TRBJ2-5|-|-
CASSQDPTRDQYF
TGTGCCAGCAGCCAAGACCCAACGCGGGACCAGTACTTC
>16|TRBV5-1|TRBJ2-5|-|TRBD2
CASSLGTSGGAQTQYF
TGCGCCAGCAGCCTTGGGACTAGCGGGGGGGCGCAGACCCAGTACTTC
>15|TRBV27|TRBJ1-1|-|TRBD1
CASSLSTGGSTEAFF
TGTGCCAGCAGTTTATCGACAGGGGGGAGCACTGAAGCTTTCTTT
>14|TRBV7-9|TRBJ2-7|few|-
CASSLDFATYEQYF
TGTGCCAGCAGCTTAGACTTTGCGACCTACGAGCAGTACTTC
>11|TRBV29-1|TRBJ1-2|few|TRBD1
CSVWTGFGYTF
TGCAGCGTTTGGACAGGGTTTGGCTACACCTTC